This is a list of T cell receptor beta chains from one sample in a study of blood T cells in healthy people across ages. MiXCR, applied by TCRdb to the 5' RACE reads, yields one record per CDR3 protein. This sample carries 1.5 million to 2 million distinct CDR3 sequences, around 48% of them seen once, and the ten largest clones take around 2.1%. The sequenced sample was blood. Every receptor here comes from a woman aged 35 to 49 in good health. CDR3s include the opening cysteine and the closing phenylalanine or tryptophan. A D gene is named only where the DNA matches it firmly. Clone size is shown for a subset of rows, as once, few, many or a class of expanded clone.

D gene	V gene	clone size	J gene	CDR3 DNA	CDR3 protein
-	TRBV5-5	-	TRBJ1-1	TGTGCCAGCAGCTCCAGAGGGGGGGGGATTTATAACACTGAAGCTTTCTTT	CASSSRGGGIYNTEAFF
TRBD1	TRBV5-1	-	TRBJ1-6	TGCGCCAGCACTCGGACAGGGAGTAGCTCACCCCTCCACTTT	CASTRTGSSSPLHF
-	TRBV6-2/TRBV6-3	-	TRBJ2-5	TGTGCCAGCAGTGACGGGGTGGCGGCGACCCAGTACTTC	CASSDGVAATQYF
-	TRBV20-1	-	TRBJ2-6	TGCAGTGCTACTAACGGTCATGGGGCCGACGTCCTGACTTTC	CSATNGHGADVLTF
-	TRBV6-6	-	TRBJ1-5	TGTGCCAGCAGTTACGGGTCAGGCAGCAATCAGCCCCAGCATTTT	CASSYGSGSNQPQHF
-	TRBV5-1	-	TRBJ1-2	TGCGCCAGCAGCCCAAGTCCCTCGGATGGCTATGGCTACACCTTC	CASSPSPSDGYGYTF
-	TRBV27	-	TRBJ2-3	TGTGCCAGCAGGCGACCCGACTTGCATACGCAGTATTTT	CASRRPDLHTQYF
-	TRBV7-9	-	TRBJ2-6	TGTGCCAGCAGCCTAGCTTGGCAGGGAACAATCTCTGGGGCCAACGTCCTGACTTTC	CASSLAWQGTISGANVLTF
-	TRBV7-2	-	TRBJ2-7	TGTGCCAGCAGCCCGGAGTGGGCCTACGAGCAGTACTTC	CASSPEWAYEQYF
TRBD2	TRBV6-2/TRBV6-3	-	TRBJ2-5	TGTGCCAGCGGAGCGGGGGGCCCCTACAATGAGCAGTACTTC	CASGAGGPYNEQYF
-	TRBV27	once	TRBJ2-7	TGTGCCAGCAGTTTTATTCCCTCCTACGAGCAGTACTTC	CASSFIPSYEQYF
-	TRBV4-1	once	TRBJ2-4	TGCGCCAGCGGCCAAGATGGGGGTGACATTCAGTACTTC	CASGQDGGDIQYF
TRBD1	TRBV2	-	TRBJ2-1	TGTGCCACCACCCGAAACCCGACAGGGTCGGATGAGCAGTTCTTC	CATTRNPTGSDEQFF
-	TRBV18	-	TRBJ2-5	TGTGCCAGCTCACCACAGAAGCAAGAGACCCAGTACTTC	CASSPQKQETQYF
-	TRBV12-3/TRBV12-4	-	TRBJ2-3	TGTGCCAGCAGTGTTCTCGCTAGAGATACGCAGTATTTT	CASSVLARDTQYF
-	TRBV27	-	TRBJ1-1	TGTGCCAGCACCCCCTCTGGCGGGGTCGTGAACACTGAAGCTTTCTTT	CASTPSGGVVNTEAFF
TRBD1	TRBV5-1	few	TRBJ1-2	TGCGCCAGCAGCTTTAACTACAGGGGGCCGGATGGCTACACCTTC	CASSFNYRGPDGYTF
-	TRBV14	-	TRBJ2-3	TGTGCCAGCAGCCAAGACAGGGGCCTCCTCACAGATACGCAGTATTTT	CASSQDRGLLTDTQYF
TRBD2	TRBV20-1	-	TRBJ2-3	TGCAGTGCTAGAGACCCTAGCGGGAGTAGCACAGATACGCAGTATTTT	CSARDPSGSSTDTQYF
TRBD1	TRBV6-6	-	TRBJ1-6	TGTGCCAGCAGTTACTTACCGGTCGGACAGGGGGGATCACCCCTCCACTTT	CASSYLPVGQGGSPLHF
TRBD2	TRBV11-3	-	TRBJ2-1	TGTGCCAGCAGCTCCTTAGCGGGGGGAACGGGAAGGGCGTACAATGAGCAGTTCTTC	CASSSLAGGTGRAYNEQFF
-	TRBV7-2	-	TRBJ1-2	TGTGCCAGCAGCGCCATGGGACGTCGGGGAGGCTACACCTTC	CASSAMGRRGGYTF
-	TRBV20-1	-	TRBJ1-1	TGCAGTGCTAGAGCAGACAGGAACACTGAAGCTTTCTTT	CSARADRNTEAFF
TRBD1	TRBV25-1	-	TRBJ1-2	TGTGCCAGCAGTGCAACCGGACAGGGACCCCTCTATGGCTACACCTTC	CASSATGQGPLYGYTF
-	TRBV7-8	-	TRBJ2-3	TGTGCCAGCAGCCACGGCCTACACCCCACAGATACGCAGTATTTT	CASSHGLHPTDTQYF
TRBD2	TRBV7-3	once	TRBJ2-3	TGTGCCAGCAGCTTAGGGACTAGCGGGGCGGCAGATACGCAGTATTTT	CASSLGTSGAADTQYF
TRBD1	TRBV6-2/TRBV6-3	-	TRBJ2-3	TGTGCCAGCAGCTCCGGGACAGGGTCGACCACAGATACGCAGTATTTT	CASSSGTGSTTDTQYF
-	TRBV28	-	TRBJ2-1	TGTGCCAGCAACCCAAACAAAGGCGAGCAGTTCTTC	CASNPNKGEQFF
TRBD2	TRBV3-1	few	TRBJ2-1	TGTGCCAGCAGACGCGGACTAGCGGGGGTCGATGAGCAGTTCTTC	CASRRGLAGVDEQFF
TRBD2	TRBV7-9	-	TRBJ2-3	TGTGCCAGCAGCACCCCGGGACTAGCGGGGCCTGCTACAGATACGCAGTATTTT	CASSTPGLAGPATDTQYF
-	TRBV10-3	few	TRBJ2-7	TGTGCCATCAGTAAGGACAACTCCTACGAGCAGTACTTC	CAISKDNSYEQYF
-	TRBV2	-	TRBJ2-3	TGTGCCAGCAACGGCCACACAGATACGCAGTATTTT	CASNGHTDTQYF
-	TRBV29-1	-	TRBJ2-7	TGCAGCGTTGAAGAAGGCAGGTCTCCCCACGAGCAGTACTTC	CSVEEGRSPHEQYF
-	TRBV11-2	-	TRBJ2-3	TGTGCCAGCAGCCCCCGTGGGGGGAAGGAAGATACGCAGTATTTT	CASSPRGGKEDTQYF
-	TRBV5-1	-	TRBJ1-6	TGCGCCAGCAGCTGGGTGCACGGACAGAACGTTAATTCACCCCTCCACTTT	CASSWVHGQNVNSPLHF
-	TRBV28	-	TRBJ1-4	TGTGCCAGCAGTTTCAAAGATCAACGCATGGGCGGACTGTTTTTT	CASSFKDQRMGGLFF
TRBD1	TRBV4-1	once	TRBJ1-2	TGCGCCAGCAGCCAACCGACAGGGGGAATTCGTGGCTACACCTTC	CASSQPTGGIRGYTF
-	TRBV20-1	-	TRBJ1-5	TGCAGTGCCGCCCCGGAAAATCAGCCCCAGCATTTT	CSAAPENQPQHF
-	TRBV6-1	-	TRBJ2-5	TGTGCCAGCAGTGAAGACCTAACAGGGATAGAGACCCAGTACTTC	CASSEDLTGIETQYF
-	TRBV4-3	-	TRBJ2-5	TGCGCCAGCAGCCAGGACACTCTTAGGAGGCAGTACTTC	CASSQDTLRRQYF
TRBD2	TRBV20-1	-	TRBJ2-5	TGCAGTGCTATTACTAGCGGGGGCCGTCAACCCCAAGAGACCCAGTACTTC	CSAITSGGRQPQETQYF
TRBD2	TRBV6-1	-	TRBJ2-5	TGTGCCAGCACCCTCGGGGGGGGCGGGACCCAGTACTTC	CASTLGGGGTQYF
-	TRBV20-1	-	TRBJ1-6	TGCAGTGCTAGAGATCCCTTTGGAGGGTTGAATTCACCCCTCCACTTT	CSARDPFGGLNSPLHF
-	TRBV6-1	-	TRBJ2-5	TGTGCCAGCAGAGAAACAGGGTTGGGGGGACTGGAACAAGAGACCCAGTACTTC	CASRETGLGGLEQETQYF
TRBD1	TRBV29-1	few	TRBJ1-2	TGCAGCGTTGCCGGACAGGGGAATGGTAACTATGGCTACACCTTC	CSVAGQGNGNYGYTF
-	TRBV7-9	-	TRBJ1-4	TGTGCCAGCAGCACCCCACAGGAGGGTCAGGAAAAACTGTTTTTT	CASSTPQEGQEKLFF
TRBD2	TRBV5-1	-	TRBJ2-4	TGCGCCAGCAGCTTGGCTAGCGGGGGGGCTCAAGCCAAAAACATTCAGTACTTC	CASSLASGGAQAKNIQYF
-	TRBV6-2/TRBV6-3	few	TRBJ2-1	TGTGCCAGCAGTGACACCTTAAAGTCCTACAATGAGCAGTTCTTC	CASSDTLKSYNEQFF
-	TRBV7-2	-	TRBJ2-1	TGTGCCAGCAGCTTAGCGCGCGGGGCGGTAGATGAGCAGTTCTTC	CASSLARGAVDEQFF
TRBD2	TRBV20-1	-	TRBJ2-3	TGCAGTGCCGGGACTAGCTGGGGAGATACGCAGTATTTT	CSAGTSWGDTQYF
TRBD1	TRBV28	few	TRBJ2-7	TGTGCCAGCAGACAGGGGGCCGGGGAGCAGTACTTC	CASRQGAGEQYF
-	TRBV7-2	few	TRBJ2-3	TGTGCCAGCAGCTTAGCGGCCCAAGATACGCAGTATTTT	CASSLAAQDTQYF
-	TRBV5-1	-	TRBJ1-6	TGCGCCAGCAGCTACGGATGGGGCAGTATCGATTCACCCCTCCACTTT	CASSYGWGSIDSPLHF
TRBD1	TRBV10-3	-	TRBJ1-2	TGTGCCGCGGGACAGAGCTCTAACTATGGCTACACCTTC	CAAGQSSNYGYTF
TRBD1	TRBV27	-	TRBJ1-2	TGTGCCAGCAGTGACCGGGACAGGAACTATGGCTACACCTTC	CASSDRDRNYGYTF
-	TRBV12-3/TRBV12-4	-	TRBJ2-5	TGTGCCAGCAGTTTGGCCTGGGGGGTCACAGAGACCCAGTACTTC	CASSLAWGVTETQYF
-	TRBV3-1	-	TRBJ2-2	TGTGCCAGCAGCCCGAGACAAACAGGGAACACCGGGGAGCTGTTTTTT	CASSPRQTGNTGELFF
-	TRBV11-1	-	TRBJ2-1	TGTGCCAGCAGCTTATTCGGCAATATCGAGCAGTTCTTC	CASSLFGNIEQFF
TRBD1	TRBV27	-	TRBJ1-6	TGTGCCAGCAGTTTATCGGGACAGGGTGGAGGACCCCTCCACTTT	CASSLSGQGGGPLHF
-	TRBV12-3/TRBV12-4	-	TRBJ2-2	TGTGCCAGCAGTTCCCTACAGGGAGGAACCGGGGAGCTGTTTTTT	CASSSLQGGTGELFF